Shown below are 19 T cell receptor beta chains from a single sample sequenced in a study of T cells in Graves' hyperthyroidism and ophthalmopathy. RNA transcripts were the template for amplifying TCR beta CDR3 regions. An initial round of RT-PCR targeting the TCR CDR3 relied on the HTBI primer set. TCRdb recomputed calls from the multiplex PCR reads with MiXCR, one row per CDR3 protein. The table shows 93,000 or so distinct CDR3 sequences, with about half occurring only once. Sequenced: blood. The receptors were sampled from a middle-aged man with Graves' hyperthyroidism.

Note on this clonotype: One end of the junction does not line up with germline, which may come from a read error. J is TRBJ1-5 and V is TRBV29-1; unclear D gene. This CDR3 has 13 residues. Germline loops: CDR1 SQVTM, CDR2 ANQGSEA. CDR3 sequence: CSVESSYNQPQHF. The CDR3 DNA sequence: TGCAGTGTTGAAAGCAGCTACAATCAGCCCCAGCATTTT.

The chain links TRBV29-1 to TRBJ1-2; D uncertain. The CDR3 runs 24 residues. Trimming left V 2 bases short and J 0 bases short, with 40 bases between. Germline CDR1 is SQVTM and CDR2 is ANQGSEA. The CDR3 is CSVETNSVPFRVAIFLCANYGYTF. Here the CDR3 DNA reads TGCAGCGTTGAAACCAACAGTGTCCCTTTTAGAGTGGCTATATTCTTATGTGCTAACTATGGCTACACCTTC.

The CDR3 DNA reads as TGTGCCAGCAGTCTACAGGACAACTATGGCTACACCTTC. Translation gives CASSLQDNYGYTF. This chain links TRBV11-1 with TRBJ1-2; tentative D call: TRBD1 (5 bases). Trimming took off 6 bases at V and 2 bases at J, with 10 bases between the two ends. From germline, CDR1 is SGHAT and CDR2 FQDESV (reference sequence). The CDR3 totals 13 residues.

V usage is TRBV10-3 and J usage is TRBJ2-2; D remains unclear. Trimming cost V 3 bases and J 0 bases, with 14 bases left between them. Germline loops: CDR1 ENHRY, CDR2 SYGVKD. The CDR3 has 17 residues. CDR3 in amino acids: CAISDPGSSSNTGELFF. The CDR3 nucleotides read TGTGCCATCAGTGACCCCGGCAGCTCCTCGAACACCGGGGAGCTGTTTTTT.

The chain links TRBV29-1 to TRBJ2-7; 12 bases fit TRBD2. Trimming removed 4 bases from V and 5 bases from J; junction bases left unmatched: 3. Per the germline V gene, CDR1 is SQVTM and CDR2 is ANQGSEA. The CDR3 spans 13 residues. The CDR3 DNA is TGCAGCGTTGCTAGCGGGAGGGTAAACGAGCAGTACTTC. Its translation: CSVASGRVNEQYF.

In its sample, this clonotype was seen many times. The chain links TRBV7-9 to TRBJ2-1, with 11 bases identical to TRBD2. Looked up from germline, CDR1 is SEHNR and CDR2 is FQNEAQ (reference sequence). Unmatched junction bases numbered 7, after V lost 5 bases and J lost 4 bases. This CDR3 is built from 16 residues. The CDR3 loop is CASSIPGTSGYNEQFF. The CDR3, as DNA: TGTGCCAGCAGCATACCCGGGACTAGCGGTTACAATGAGCAGTTCTTC.

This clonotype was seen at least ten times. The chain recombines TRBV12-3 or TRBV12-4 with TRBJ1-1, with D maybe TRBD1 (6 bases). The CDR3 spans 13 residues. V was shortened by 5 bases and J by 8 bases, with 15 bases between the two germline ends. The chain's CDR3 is CASSREGVQEAFF. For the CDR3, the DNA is TGTGCCAGCAGTCGGGAGGGGGTTCAGGAAGCTTTCTTT.

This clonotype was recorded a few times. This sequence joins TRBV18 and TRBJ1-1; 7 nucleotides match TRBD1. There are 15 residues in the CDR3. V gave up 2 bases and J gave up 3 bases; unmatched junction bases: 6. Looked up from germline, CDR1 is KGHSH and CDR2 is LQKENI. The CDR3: CASSPGQVKHTEAFF. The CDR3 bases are TGTGCCAGCTCACCAGGACAGGTCAAGCACACTGAAGCTTTCTTT.

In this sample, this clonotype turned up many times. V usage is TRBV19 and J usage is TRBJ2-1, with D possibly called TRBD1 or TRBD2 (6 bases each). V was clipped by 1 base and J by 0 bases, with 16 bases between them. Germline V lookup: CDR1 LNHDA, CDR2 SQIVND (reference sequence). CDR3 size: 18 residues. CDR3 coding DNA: TGTGCCAGTAGTATAGTTATCGGGGGCTCGAGCTCCTACAATGAGCAGTTCTTC. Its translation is CASSIVIGGSSSYNEQFF.

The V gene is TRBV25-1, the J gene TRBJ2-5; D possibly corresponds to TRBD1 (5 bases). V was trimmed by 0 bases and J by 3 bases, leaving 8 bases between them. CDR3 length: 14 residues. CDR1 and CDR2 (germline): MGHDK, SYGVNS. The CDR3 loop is CASSEYGAEETQYF. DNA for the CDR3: TGTGCCAGCAGTGAATATGGGGCAGAAGAGACCCAGTACTTC.

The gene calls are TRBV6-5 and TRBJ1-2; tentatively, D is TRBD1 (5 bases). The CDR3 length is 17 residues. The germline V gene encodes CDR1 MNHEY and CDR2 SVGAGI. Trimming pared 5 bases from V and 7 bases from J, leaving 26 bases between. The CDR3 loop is CASSQGPFRWDHAGYTF. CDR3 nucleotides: TGTGCCAGCAGTCAGGGACCCTTCCGCTGGGATCATGCTGGCTACACCTTC.

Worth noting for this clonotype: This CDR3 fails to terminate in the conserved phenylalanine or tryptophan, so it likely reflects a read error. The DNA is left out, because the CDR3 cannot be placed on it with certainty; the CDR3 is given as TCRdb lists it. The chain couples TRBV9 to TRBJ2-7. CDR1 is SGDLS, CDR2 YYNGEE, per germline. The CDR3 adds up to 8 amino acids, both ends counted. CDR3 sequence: CASSPRYR.

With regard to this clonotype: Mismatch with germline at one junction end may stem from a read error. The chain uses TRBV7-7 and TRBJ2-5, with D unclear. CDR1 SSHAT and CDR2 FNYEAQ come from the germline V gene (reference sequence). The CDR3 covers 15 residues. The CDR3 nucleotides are TGTGCTAGCAGCTTACTTGGCGCCAGAGAGGAGACCCAGTACTTC. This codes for CASSLLGAREETQYF.

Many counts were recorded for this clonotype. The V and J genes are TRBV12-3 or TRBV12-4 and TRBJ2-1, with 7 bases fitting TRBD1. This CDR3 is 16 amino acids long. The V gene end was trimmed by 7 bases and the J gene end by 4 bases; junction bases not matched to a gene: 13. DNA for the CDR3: TGTGCCAGCACCCCACAGGGGACACTAAAGTACAATGAGCAGTTCTTC. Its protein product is CASTPQGTLKYNEQFF.

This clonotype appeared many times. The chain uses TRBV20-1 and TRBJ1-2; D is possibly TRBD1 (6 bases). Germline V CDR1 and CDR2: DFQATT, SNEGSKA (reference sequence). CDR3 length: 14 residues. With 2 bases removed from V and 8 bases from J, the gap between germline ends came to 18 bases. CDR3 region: CSARPTGLMGGYTF. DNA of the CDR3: TGCAGTGCTAGACCCACAGGGCTTATGGGGGGCTACACCTTC.

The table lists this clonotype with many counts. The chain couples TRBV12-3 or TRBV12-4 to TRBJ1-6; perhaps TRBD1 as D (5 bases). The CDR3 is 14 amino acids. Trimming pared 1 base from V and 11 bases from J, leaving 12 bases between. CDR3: CASSLGRASPPLHF. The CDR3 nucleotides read TGTGCCAGCAGTTTAGGCAGGGCCTCTCCACCCCTCCACTTT.

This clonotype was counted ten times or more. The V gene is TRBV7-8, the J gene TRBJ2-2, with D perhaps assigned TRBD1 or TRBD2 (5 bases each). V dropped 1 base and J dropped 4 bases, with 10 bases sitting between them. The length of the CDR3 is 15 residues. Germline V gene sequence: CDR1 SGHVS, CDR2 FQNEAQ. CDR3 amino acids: CASSLGDGTTGELFF. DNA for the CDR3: TGTGCCAGCAGCTTAGGGGACGGAACCACCGGGGAGCTGTTTTTT.

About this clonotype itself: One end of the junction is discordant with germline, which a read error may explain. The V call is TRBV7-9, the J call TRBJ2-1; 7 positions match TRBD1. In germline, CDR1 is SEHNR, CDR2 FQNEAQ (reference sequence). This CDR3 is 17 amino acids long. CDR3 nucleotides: TGTGCCAGCAGCCCGTGGACAGGACCATTCTCCTACAATGAGCATTTCTTC. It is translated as CASSPWTGPFSYNEHFF.

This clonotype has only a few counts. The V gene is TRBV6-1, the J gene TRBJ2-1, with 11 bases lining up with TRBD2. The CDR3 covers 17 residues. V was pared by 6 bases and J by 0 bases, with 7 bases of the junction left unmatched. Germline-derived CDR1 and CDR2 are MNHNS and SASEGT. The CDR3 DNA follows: TGTGCCAGCAGCGGAATCGGGACTAGCGGCTCCTACAATGAGCAGTTCTTC. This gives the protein CASSGIGTSGSYNEQFF.